This TCR beta chain was identified in a study of vaccination and CD4 T cells after COVID-19. For the study at large: Sampling post-COVID took place a median about 95 days after diagnosis (range 35 to 161).

Cultured CD4+ T cell DNA was sequenced using the Oncomine TCR Beta short-read assay. TCRdb re-called the PCR reads through MiXCR, storing one row per CDR3 protein. The sample lists some 15,000 distinct CDR3 sequences, about 70% occurring once. The sample's treatment: approximately 9-day PBMC culture with coronavirus spike peptide pools or control peptides (ViraFEST assay). With respect to this clonotype: Its cognate antigen is unknown.

Germline V CDR1 and CDR2: GTSNPN, SVGIG (reference sequence). This CDR3 contains 13 residues. V was clipped by 0 bases and J by 4 bases, with 9 bases between them. The chain couples TRBV30 to TRBJ1-2, with no clear D. Sequenced input: CD4+ T cells from blood, cultured in vitro. This TCR derives from a human donor who had recovered from COVID-19. The CDR3 bases are TGTGCCTGGAGTGTCCAAGTCAGCTATGGCTACACCTTC. It translates to CAWSVQVSYGYTF.